The source of this TCR beta chain is a study of graft-versus-host responses after intestinal transplantation. Study-wide context: Induction using anti-thymocyte globulin, followed by tacrolimus and steroids for roughly 3 years, was given to all recipients.

Study-level points and caveats: Graft-versus-host to host-versus-graft clonal ratios in allografts were high in patients with graft-donor T cell macrochimerism. Early HvG declines after transplant were associated with peak circulating GvH clone levels.

This clone appeared a few times. Antigen: not known. Trimming pared 9 bases from V and 8 bases from J, leaving 13 bases between. This CDR3 comprises 12 residues. Libraries were prepared by immunoSEQ multiplex PCR; TCRdb keeps only in-frame clonotypes and omits some of them. The table includes roughly 99,000 clones, about 91% detected once. The rearrangement uses TRBV23-1 and TRBJ1-4; D is unresolved. TRBV23-1 is an ORF; its function is uncertain. This receptor was obtained from a human donor who was the organ donor for an intestinal transplant. The source material was unstimulated CD4+ T cells sorted from spleen or lymph node cells, sampled before transplant. The CDR3 spells CARGRIEEKLFF. The CDR3 coding sequence is TGCGCCAGAGGGAGGATAGAGGAAAAACTGTTTTTT.